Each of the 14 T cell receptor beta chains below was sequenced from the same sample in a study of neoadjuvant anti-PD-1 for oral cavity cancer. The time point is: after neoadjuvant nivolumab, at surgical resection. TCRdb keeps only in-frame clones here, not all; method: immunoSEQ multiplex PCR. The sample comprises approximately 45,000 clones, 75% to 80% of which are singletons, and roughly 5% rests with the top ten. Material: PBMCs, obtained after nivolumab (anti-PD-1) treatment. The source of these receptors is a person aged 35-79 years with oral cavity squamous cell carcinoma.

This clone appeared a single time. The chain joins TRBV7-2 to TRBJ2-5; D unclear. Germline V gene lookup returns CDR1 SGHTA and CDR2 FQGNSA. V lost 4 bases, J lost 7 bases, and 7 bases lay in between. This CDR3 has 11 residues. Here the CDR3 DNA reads TGTGCCAGCAGCTCCACGTGGACCCAGTACTTC. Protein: CASSSTWTQYF.

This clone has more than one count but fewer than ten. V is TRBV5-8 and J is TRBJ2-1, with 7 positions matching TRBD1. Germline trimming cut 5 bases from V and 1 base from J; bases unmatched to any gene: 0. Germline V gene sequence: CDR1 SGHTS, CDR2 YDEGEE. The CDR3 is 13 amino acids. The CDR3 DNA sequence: TGTGCCAGCAGGACAGGGTCCTACAATGAGCAGTTCTTC. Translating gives CASRTGSYNEQFF.

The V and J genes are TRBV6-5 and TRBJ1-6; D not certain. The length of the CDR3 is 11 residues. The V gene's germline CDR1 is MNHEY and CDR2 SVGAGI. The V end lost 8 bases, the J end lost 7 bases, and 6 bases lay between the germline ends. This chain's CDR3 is CASAVNSPLHF. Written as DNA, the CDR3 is TGTGCCAGCGCGGTGAATTCACCCCTCCACTTT.

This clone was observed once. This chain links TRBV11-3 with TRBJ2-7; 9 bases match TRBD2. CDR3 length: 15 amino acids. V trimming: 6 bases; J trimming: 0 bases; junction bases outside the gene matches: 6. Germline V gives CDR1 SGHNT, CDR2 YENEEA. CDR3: CASSPSGAGSYEQYF. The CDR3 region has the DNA TGTGCCAGCAGTCCTAGCGGGGCAGGCTCCTACGAGCAGTACTTC.

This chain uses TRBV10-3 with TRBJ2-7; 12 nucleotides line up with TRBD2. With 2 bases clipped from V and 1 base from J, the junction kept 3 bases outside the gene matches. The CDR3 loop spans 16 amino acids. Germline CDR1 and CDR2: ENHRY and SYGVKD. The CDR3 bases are TGTGCCATCAGTGAGGGACTAGCGGGGACTTCCTACGAGCAGTACTTC. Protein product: CAISEGLAGTSYEQYF.

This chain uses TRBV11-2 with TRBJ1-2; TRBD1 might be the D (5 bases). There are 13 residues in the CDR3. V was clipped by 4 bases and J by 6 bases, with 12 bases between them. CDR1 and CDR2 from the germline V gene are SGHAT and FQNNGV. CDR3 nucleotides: TGTGCCAGCAGCTATCCAGGGAAAGATGGCTACACCTTC. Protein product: CASSYPGKDGYTF.

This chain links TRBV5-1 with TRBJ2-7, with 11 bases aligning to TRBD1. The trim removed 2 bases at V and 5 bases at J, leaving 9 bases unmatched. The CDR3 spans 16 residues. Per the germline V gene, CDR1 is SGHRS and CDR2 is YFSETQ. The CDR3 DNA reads TGCGCCAGCAGCTTTAAAAGGGACAGGGGGAAGGACGAGCAGTACTTC. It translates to CASSFKRDRGKDEQYF.

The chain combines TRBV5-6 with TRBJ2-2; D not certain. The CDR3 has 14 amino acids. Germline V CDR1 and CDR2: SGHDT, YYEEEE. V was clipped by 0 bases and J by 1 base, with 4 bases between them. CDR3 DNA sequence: TGTGCCAGCAGCTTGGAGCGGAACACCGGGGAGCTGTTTTTT. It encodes CASSLERNTGELFF.

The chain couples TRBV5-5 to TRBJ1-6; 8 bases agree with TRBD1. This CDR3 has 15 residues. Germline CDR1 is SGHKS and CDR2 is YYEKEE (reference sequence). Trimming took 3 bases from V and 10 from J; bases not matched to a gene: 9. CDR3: CASSSPDRVRSPLHF. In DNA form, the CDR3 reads TGTGCCAGCAGCTCACCGGACAGGGTGAGATCACCCCTCCACTTT.

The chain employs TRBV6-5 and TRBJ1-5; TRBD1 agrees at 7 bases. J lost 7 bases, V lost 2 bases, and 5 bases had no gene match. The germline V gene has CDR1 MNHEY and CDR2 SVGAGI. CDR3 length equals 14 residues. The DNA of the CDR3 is TGTGCCAGCAGTTACCACGGAGGGGGCCAGCCCCAGCATTTT. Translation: CASSYHGGGQPQHF.

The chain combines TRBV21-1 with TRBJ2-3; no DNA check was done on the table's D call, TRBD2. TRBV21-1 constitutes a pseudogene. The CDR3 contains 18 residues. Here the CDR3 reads CASCTSPRLAGNTDTQYF. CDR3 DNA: TGTGCCAGCTGTACATCACCCAGACTAGCGGGAAACACAGATACGCAGTATTTT.

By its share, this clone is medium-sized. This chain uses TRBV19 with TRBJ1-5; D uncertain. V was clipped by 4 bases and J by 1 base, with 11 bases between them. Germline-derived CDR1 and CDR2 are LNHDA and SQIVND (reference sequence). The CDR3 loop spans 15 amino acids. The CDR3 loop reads CASSTDPGSNQPQHF. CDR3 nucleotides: TGTGCCAGTAGTACGGACCCCGGAAGCAATCAGCCCCAGCATTTT.

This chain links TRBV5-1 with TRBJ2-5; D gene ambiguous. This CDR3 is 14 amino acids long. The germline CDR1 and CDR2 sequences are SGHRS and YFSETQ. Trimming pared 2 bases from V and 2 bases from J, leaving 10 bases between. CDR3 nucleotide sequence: TGCGCCAGCAGCTTTGAGACTTATCAAGAGACCCAGTACTTC. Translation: CASSFETYQETQYF.

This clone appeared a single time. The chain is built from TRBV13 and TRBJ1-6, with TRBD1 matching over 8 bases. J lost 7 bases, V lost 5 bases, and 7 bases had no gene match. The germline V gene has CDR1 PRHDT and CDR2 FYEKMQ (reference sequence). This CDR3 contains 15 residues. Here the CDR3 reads CASSSRQGNNSPLHF. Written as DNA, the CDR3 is TGTGCCAGCAGCAGTCGACAGGGGAACAATTCACCCCTCCACTTT.